The 18 T cell receptor beta chains presented below share a single source sample, sequenced in a study of shared clonotypes between healthy human individuals. Terminally differentiated effector memory CD45RA+ cells were excluded by CCR7 positive selection of CD45RO-negative cells. TCRdb's copy holds only in-frame clones and misses some; the assay was immunoSEQ multiplex PCR. The table includes 550,000 to 600,000 clones, roughly 98% detected once. Sequenced: naive CD8+ T cells sorted from blood. The receptors originated from a man aged 25-45 years in good health.

The rearrangement joins TRBV6-6 to TRBJ1-5; D is undetermined. Germline CDR1 MNHNY, CDR2 SVGAGI (reference sequence). This CDR3 contains 13 residues. V was cut by 5 bases and J by 4 bases, with 9 bases left in between. CDR3 loop: CASSPFVNQPQHF. The CDR3 bases are TGTGCCAGCAGTCCCTTCGTTAATCAGCCCCAGCATTTT.

This chain connects TRBV15 to TRBJ1-5; 8 nucleotides agree with TRBD1. The trim removed 1 base at V and 3 bases at J, leaving 5 bases unmatched. The CDR3 has 16 amino acids. CDR1 LNHNV and CDR2 YYDKDF come from the germline V gene (reference sequence). For the CDR3, the DNA is TGTGCCACCAGCAGAGGCAGGACAGGGCTCAATCAGCCCCAGCATTTT. Translating gives CATSRGRTGLNQPQHF. The full variable domain, with the rest looked up from reference TRBV15 and TRBJ1-5, is DAMVIQNPRYQVTQFGKPVTLSCSQTLNHNVMYWYQQKSSQAPKLLFHYYDKDFNNEADTPDNFQSRRPNTSFCFLDIRSPGLGDTAMYLCATSRGRTGLNQPQHFGDGTRLSIL.

J is TRBJ2-3 and V is TRBV7-3; 8 bases are a match to TRBD1. CDR3 length: 16 amino acids. Germline V lookup: CDR1 SGHTA, CDR2 FQGTGA. The J segment lost 2 bases and the V segment lost 5 bases, leaving 9 bases of the junction unmatched. CDR3 nucleotides: TGTGCCAGCAGCCCTCGGACAGGGCCACACACAGATACGCAGTATTTT. This codes for CASSPRTGPHTDTQYF.

This chain uses TRBV2 with TRBJ1-5; 9 bases agree with TRBD1. Germline V gene data show CDR1 as SNHLY and CDR2 as FYNNEI. V was clipped by 4 bases and J by 4 bases; unmatched bases: 5. The CDR3 length is 15 residues. CDR3: CASSGTGGDNQPQHF. Written as DNA, the CDR3 is TGTGCCAGCAGTGGAACAGGGGGCGATAATCAGCCCCAGCATTTT.

This chain connects TRBV7-8 to TRBJ2-7, with D maybe TRBD1 (5 bases). This CDR3 region has 13 residues. V dropped 5 bases and J dropped 1 base, with 9 bases sitting between them. Germline assignment: CDR1 SGHVS and CDR2 FQNEAQ. CDR3 amino acids: CASSPTASYEQYF. In DNA form, the CDR3 reads TGTGCCAGCAGCCCGACAGCGTCCTACGAGCAGTACTTC.

V and J are TRBV27 and TRBJ1-5, with 7 bases aligning to TRBD1. Per germline, CDR1 MNHEY and CDR2 SMNVEV (reference sequence). V shed 8 bases and J 9 bases; nucleotides not matched to a gene: 4. CDR3 length: 11 residues. As DNA, the CDR3 is TGTGCCAGCGGAAGGGGGCCGCCCCAGCATTTT. Its protein is CASGRGPPQHF.

The CDR3 DNA follows: TGCGCCAGCAGCCAAGCGGACTCAGGTGAAAAACTGTTTTTT. Translation gives CASSQADSGEKLFF. This rearrangement joins TRBV4-1 to TRBJ1-4, with D hard to call. Germline V gives CDR1 MGHRA, CDR2 YSYEKL. V gave up 1 base and J gave up 7 bases, with 10 bases separating them. CDR3 length: 14 amino acids.

The CDR3 protein is CASSSDRGHEKLFF. Here the CDR3 DNA reads TGTGCCAGCAGCTCCGACAGGGGACATGAAAAACTGTTTTTT. This chain uses TRBV11-2 with TRBJ1-4; 8 positions match TRBD1. The trim removed 4 bases at V and 6 bases at J, leaving 4 bases unmatched. Germline values: CDR1 SGHAT, CDR2 FQNNGV. The CDR3 covers 14 residues.

The chain carries TRBV7-2 and TRBJ1-1; D perhaps matches TRBD1 (5 bases). Trimming removed 3 bases at V and 1 base at J, with 9 bases between. Per germline, CDR1 SGHTA and CDR2 FQGNSA. The CDR3 has 14 amino acids. The CDR3 bases are TGTGCCAGCAGCTTTTCCACAGGGAACACTGAAGCTTTCTTT. Protein product: CASSFSTGNTEAFF.

The gene calls are TRBV9 and TRBJ2-6; D is uncertain. The V end was cut by 7 bases, the J end by 0 bases, with 17 bases between. The CDR3 is 17 residues long. Germline CDR1 SGDLS, CDR2 YYNGEE. The CDR3 here is CASGTLAPRSGANVLTF. CDR3 DNA sequence: TGTGCCAGCGGCACTCTCGCGCCCCGCTCTGGGGCCAACGTCCTGACTTTC.

To note about this clone: Other DNA sequences within the sample encode an identical CDR3. This chain links TRBV7-6 with TRBJ2-7; 8 nucleotides match TRBD1. Germline lookup yields CDR1 SGHVS and CDR2 FNYEAQ. With V trimmed by 5 bases and J by 4 bases, 4 bases remained unmatched. The CDR3 is 13 amino acids. Here the CDR3 reads CASSPGQGYEQYF. The CDR3 DNA reads as TGTGCCAGCAGCCCCGGACAGGGATACGAGCAGTACTTC.

The rearrangement joins TRBV7-2 to TRBJ1-5; a possible D gene is TRBD1 (6 bases). The CDR3 length is 15 residues. Germline CDR1 and CDR2: SGHTA and FQGNSA. The V end lost 3 bases, the J end lost 2 bases, and 11 bases lay between the germline ends. CDR3 nucleotide sequence: TGTGCCAGCAGCTTTCCAGAGGGGGGCAATCAGCCCCAGCATTTT. Amino acids: CASSFPEGGNQPQHF.

This chain uses TRBV9 with TRBJ2-7; the D call may be TRBD1 or TRBD2 (5 bases each). Germline V CDR1 and CDR2: SGDLS, YYNGEE. V lost 4 bases to trimming and J lost 5 bases, with 10 bases between them. The CDR3 spans 12 residues. CDR3 residues: CASSPRDHEQYF. The CDR3 DNA sequence: TGTGCCAGCAGCCCCCGGGACCACGAGCAGTACTTC.

The chain is built from TRBV27 and TRBJ2-7; 10 nucleotides align to TRBD1. Per germline, CDR1 MNHEY and CDR2 SMNVEV (reference sequence). The CDR3 totals 17 residues. The V gene end was trimmed by 4 bases and the J gene end by 3 bases; junction bases not matched to a gene: 12. As DNA, the CDR3 is TGTGCCAGCAGTTCCTACACCGGACAGGGGGAGGGCTACGAGCAGTACTTC. Translating gives CASSSYTGQGEGYEQYF.

The chain links TRBV9 to TRBJ2-5; 8 nucleotides line up with TRBD2. Germline V lookup: CDR1 SGDLS, CDR2 YYNGEE. The CDR3 is made up of 14 amino acids. Trimming at V came to 6 bases and at J to 2 bases, leaving 6 bases not matched to a gene. The DNA for the CDR3 is TGTGCCAGCAACAAAGCGGGGGAGCAAGAGACCCAGTACTTC. Its protein is CASNKAGEQETQYF.

V and J are TRBV15 and TRBJ2-7; D possibly corresponds to TRBD1 (6 bases). Trimming shortened V by 5 bases and J by 2 bases, and 10 bases separated the two germline ends. Germline CDR1 is LNHNV and CDR2 is YYDKDF (reference sequence). CDR3 size: 13 residues. The CDR3 spells CATSGTLTYEQYF. The DNA of the CDR3 is TGTGCCACCAGCGGGACACTTACCTACGAGCAGTACTTC.

The chain recombines TRBV27 with TRBJ1-1; D perhaps matches TRBD1 (6 bases). This CDR3 has 19 amino acids. The ends were cut back, 1 base at V and 0 bases at J, with 21 bases in the middle. From germline, CDR1 is MNHEY and CDR2 SMNVEV (reference sequence). CDR3 sequence reads: CASSLFYYGTRLMNTEAFF. The DNA of the CDR3 is TGTGCCAGCAGTTTATTTTACTACGGGACAAGACTCATGAACACTGAAGCTTTCTTT.

As regards this clone: The identical CDR3 is also encoded by other nucleotide sequences in the sample. This chain connects TRBV7-9 to TRBJ2-7; D is undetermined. The germline V gene has CDR1 SEHNR and CDR2 FQNEAQ (reference sequence). Between the trimmed V and J ends, which lost 5 bases and 0 bases, there was a span of 5 bases. This CDR3 contains 12 residues. This CDR3 reads CASSRSSYEQYF. DNA of the CDR3: TGTGCCAGCAGCCGAAGCTCCTACGAGCAGTACTTC.